This TCR beta chain appears in the sequencing data of a study of cytomegalovirus exposure and HLA in healthy donors. The CDR3 covers 15 residues. Trimming took 0 bases from V and 4 from J; bases not matched to a gene: 2. CDR1 and CDR2 from the germline V gene are SGHNT and YYREEE (reference sequence). The repertoire was sequenced with immunoSEQ multiplex PCR; TCRdb's copy has only in-frame clones and lacks some. The sample yields approximately 97,000 clones, about 95% seen once. Sequenced sample: PBMCs. The chain is built from TRBV5-4 and TRBJ2-7, with 12 bases identical to TRBD2. The clonotype comes from a young woman in good health and CMV-seronegative. As DNA, the CDR3 is TGTGCCAGCAGCTTGGGACTAGCGGGAGCATACGAGCAGTACTTC. Its translation: CASSLGLAGAYEQYF.